Below, 16 T cell receptor beta chains from the same sample are listed, as sequenced in a study of blood T cell repertoires in COVID-19. Profiling relied on immunoSEQ multiplex PCR, and the TCRdb table lists in-frame clones only, not all of them. The repertoire includes under 250,000 clones, about 80% of them detected once, and more than 7% sits in the top ten. Specimen: peripheral blood. These receptor sequences come from a man older than 75 with acute or convalescent COVID-19.

The chain is built from TRBV5-6 and TRBJ2-3; 12 nucleotides match TRBD2. CDR1 SGHDT and CDR2 YYEEEE come from the germline V gene. The V segment lost 2 bases and the J segment 4 bases; nucleotides outside the gene matches: 8. The length of the CDR3 is 17 residues. CDR3 DNA sequence: TGTGCCAGCAGCTTAACGGCTAGCGGGAGGGCCGCAGATACGCAGTATTTT. Translating gives CASSLTASGRAADTQYF. Full variable domain (missing parts from reference TRBV5-6 and TRBJ2-3): DAGVTQSPTHLIKTRGQQVTLRCSPKSGHDTVSWYQQALGQGPQFIFQYYEEEERQRGNFPDRFSGHQFPNYSSELNVNALLLGDSALYLCASSLTASGRAADTQYFGPGTRLTVL.

The rearrangement joins TRBV18 to TRBJ1-2, with TRBD1 matching over 9 bases. The CDR3 has 14 residues. CDR1 is KGHSH, CDR2 LQKENI, per germline. Germline trimming cut 3 bases from V and 8 bases from J; bases unmatched to any gene: 7. The CDR3, as DNA: TGTGCCAGCTCACCCCCGGGACAGGGACCCGGCTACACCTTC. It codes for CASSPPGQGPGYTF.

The V call is TRBV5-4, the J call TRBJ2-3; a weak D match, TRBD2 (6 bases). Germline V gene data show CDR1 as SGHNT and CDR2 as YYREEE (reference sequence). The CDR3 totals 15 residues. Trimming took off 2 bases at V and 5 bases at J, with 15 bases between the two ends. The CDR3 sequence is CASSFGGPAVDTQYF. CDR3 nucleotides: TGTGCCAGCAGCTTTGGAGGGCCAGCGGTAGATACGCAGTATTTT.

The rearrangement uses TRBV5-5 and TRBJ1-3; no clear D gene. Per germline, CDR1 SGHKS and CDR2 YYEKEE (reference sequence). The ends were cut back, 0 bases at V and 0 bases at J, with 10 bases in the middle. The CDR3 is 16 amino acids. The DNA of the CDR3 is TGTGCCAGCAGCTTGGCGAGCGGGAACTCTGGAAACACCATATATTTT. Translation gives CASSLASGNSGNTIYF.

The rearrangement links TRBV18 to TRBJ1-2; D unresolved. Germline lookup yields CDR1 KGHSH and CDR2 LQKENI. Deletions cut 3 bases from V and 7 bases from J, with 15 bases between. The CDR3 runs 14 residues. The CDR3 bases are TGTGCCAGCTCACCGGAATTCCTCGGAGGTGGCTACACCTTC. It specifies CASSPEFLGGGYTF.

This clone was found once. The rearrangement links TRBV7-2 to TRBJ1-5; D may be TRBD1 (6 bases). V gave up 5 bases and J gave up 1 base, with 12 bases separating them. This CDR3 contains 15 residues. CDR1 and CDR2 (germline): SGHTA, FQGNSA. The CDR3 region is CASSPRGWSNQPQHF. In nucleotides, the CDR3 is TGTGCCAGCAGCCCAAGGGGGTGGAGCAATCAGCCCCAGCATTTT.

This chain uses TRBV7-9 with TRBJ2-1; the D gene is possibly TRBD1 (6 bases). Germline CDR1 is SEHNR and CDR2 is FQNEAQ (reference sequence). Trimming left V 5 bases short and J 9 bases short, with 14 bases between. CDR3 length equals 13 residues. DNA of the CDR3: TGTGCCAGCAGCCCCGGGACAATTGGTGAGCAGTTCTTC. Translation gives CASSPGTIGEQFF.

The chain recombines TRBV11-3 with TRBJ2-4, with a tentative D call TRBD1 (7 bases). This CDR3 is 14 amino acids long. Germline CDR1 reads SGHNT; CDR2 reads YENEEA. V was cut by 1 base and J by 7 bases, with 11 bases left in between. The CDR3 nucleotides read TGTGCCAGCAGCTTAGGGGGGGACAGCAACATTCAGTACTTC. Its translation is CASSLGGDSNIQYF. Supplemented by reference TRBV11-3 and TRBJ2-4, the full variable domain reads EAGVVQSPRYKIIEKKQPVAFWCNPISGHNTLYWYLQNLGQGPELLIRYENEEAVDDSQLPKDRFSAERLKGVDSTLKIQPAELGDSAVYLCASSLGGDSNIQYFGAGTRLSVL.

The V gene is TRBV19, the J gene TRBJ2-7; 9 bases map to TRBD2. There are 16 residues in the CDR3. V lost 4 bases and J lost 5; bases outside the gene matches: 12. Germline V gene sequence: CDR1 LNHDA, CDR2 SQIVND (reference sequence). The CDR3 is CASSKERGDPLDEQYF. CDR3 DNA sequence: TGTGCCAGTAGTAAGGAGCGGGGGGACCCTCTGGACGAGCAGTACTTC.

This chain joins TRBV5-1 and TRBJ1-2; D is unresolved. CDR3 length equals 13 residues. Germline V gene data show CDR1 as SGHRS and CDR2 as YFSETQ. The V end was cut by 0 bases, the J end by 5 bases, with 8 bases between. CDR3 protein: CASSLERGYGYTF. DNA for the CDR3: TGCGCCAGCAGCTTGGAACGGGGTTATGGCTACACCTTC.

Details on this clone: Other DNA sequences of this sample code for an identical CDR3. This CDR3 reads CASSPGGNEQFF. The CDR3 coding sequence is TGTGCCAGCAGCCCCGGGGGAAATGAGCAGTTCTTC. The V and J genes are TRBV11-3 and TRBJ2-1, with D possibly matching TRBD2 (6 bases). Looked up from germline, CDR1 is SGHNT and CDR2 is YENEEA. Trimming stripped 5 bases from V and 7 bases from J, with 9 bases between. This CDR3 has 12 residues. Drawing the rest from reference TRBV11-3 and TRBJ2-1, the complete variable domain is EAGVVQSPRYKIIEKKQPVAFWCNPISGHNTLYWYLQNLGQGPELLIRYENEEAVDDSQLPKDRFSAERLKGVDSTLKIQPAELGDSAVYLCASSPGGNEQFFGPGTRLTVL.

This CDR3 reads CASSFRTGGNYGYTF. CDR3 bases: TGTGCCAGCAGTTTTCGGACAGGGGGCAACTATGGCTACACCTTC. The V call is TRBV27, the J call TRBJ1-2, with 11 bases lining up with TRBD1. The CDR3 length is 15 residues. CDR1 and CDR2 from the germline V gene are MNHEY and SMNVEV (reference sequence). The V segment lost 3 bases and the J segment 2 bases; nucleotides outside the gene matches: 2.

The chain recombines TRBV2 with TRBJ1-3; TRBD1 agrees at 8 bases. This CDR3 is built from 15 residues. Germline CDR1 and CDR2: SNHLY and FYNNEI. Unmatched junction bases numbered 4, after V lost 6 bases and J lost 0 bases. The CDR3 sequence is CASRPQGASGNTIYF. CDR3 DNA sequence: TGTGCCAGCAGGCCTCAGGGGGCCTCTGGAAACACCATATATTTT.

This rearrangement joins TRBV6-5 to TRBJ2-5; D may be TRBD1 (5 bases). Between the trimmed V and J ends, which lost 6 bases and 4 bases, there was a span of 12 bases. The CDR3 loop spans 13 amino acids. The germline gives CDR1 MNHEY, CDR2 SVGAGI. The CDR3 region is CASSPGLVETQYF. The CDR3 bases are TGTGCCAGCAGCCCAGGGTTAGTAGAGACCCAGTACTTC.

V is TRBV11-2 and J is TRBJ2-2; perhaps TRBD2 as D (5 bases). This CDR3 region has 15 residues. V gave up 5 bases and J gave up 2 bases, with 12 bases separating them. Germline lookup yields CDR1 SGHAT and CDR2 FQNNGV. Here the CDR3 reads CASSGLAGNTGELFF. The CDR3, as DNA: TGTGCCAGCAGCGGACTGGCAGGCAACACCGGGGAGCTGTTTTTT.

The J gene is TRBJ1-6, the V gene TRBV18, with 7 bases lining up with TRBD1. The V gene's germline CDR1 is KGHSH and CDR2 LQKENI. CDR3 length: 15 amino acids. V gave up 5 bases and J gave up 5 bases; unmatched junction bases: 6. For the CDR3, the DNA is TGTGCCAGCTCAAAAGGGACAGCGGATAATTCACCCCTCCACTTT. Its translation is CASSKGTADNSPLHF.